One T cell receptor (beta chain) is described in this entry. What it recognizes is unknown. Primed by a sample-barcoded 5' primer and a J-beta primer mix, a second PCR proceeded for roughly 6 to 12 cycles. Each cDNA molecule received a tag from a template-switch adaptor that had 12 random nucleotides. Each CDR3 protein gets one entry after TCRdb re-called the 5' RACE reads with MiXCR. This sample has about 970,000 distinct CDR3 sequences; approximately 50% occur once, and the top ten carry about a fifth. This sample is part of a study of blood T cells in healthy people across ages. Trimming pared 6 bases from V and 3 bases from J, leaving 15 bases between. The germline gives CDR1 SEHNR, CDR2 FQNEAQ (reference sequence). CDR3 size: 14 residues. Study-wide findings and caveats: Roughly linear declines in TCR beta diversity per million T cells occurred with age.

J is TRBJ2-7 and V is TRBV7-9; D is possibly TRBD2 (5 bases). Source material: blood. This TCR was sampled from a woman aged 55-69 years in good health. This chain's CDR3 is CASSIEGADYEQYF. The CDR3 DNA follows: TGTGCCAGCAGTATAGAGGGTGCGGACTACGAGCAGTACTTC.